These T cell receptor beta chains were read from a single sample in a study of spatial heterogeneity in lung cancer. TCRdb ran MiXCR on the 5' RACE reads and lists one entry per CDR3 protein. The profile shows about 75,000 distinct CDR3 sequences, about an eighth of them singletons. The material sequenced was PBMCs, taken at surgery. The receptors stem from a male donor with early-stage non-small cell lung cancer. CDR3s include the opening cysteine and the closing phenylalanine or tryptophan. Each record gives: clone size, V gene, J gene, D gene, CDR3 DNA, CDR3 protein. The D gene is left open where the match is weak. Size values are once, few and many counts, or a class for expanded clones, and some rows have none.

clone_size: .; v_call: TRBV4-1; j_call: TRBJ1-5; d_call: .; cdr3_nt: TGCGCCAGCAGCTACAGTTTTCATAGCAATCAGCCCCAGCATTTT; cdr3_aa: CASSYSFHSNQPQHF
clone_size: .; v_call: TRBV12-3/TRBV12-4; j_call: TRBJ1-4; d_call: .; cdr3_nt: TGTGCCAGCAGTTTGGAACAGACTAATGAAAAACTGTTTTTT; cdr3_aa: CASSLEQTNEKLFF
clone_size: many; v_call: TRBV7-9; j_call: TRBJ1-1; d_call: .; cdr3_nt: TGTGCCAGCAGCTCCCTTGGAGCGGGACGGCAGAACACTGAAGCTTTCTTT; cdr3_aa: CASSSLGAGRQNTEAFF
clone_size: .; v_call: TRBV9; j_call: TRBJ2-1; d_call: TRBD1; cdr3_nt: TGTGCCAGCAGCCCCCGGGGACAGAACAATGAGCAGTTCTTC; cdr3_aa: CASSPRGQNNEQFF
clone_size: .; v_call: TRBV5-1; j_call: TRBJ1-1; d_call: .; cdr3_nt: TGCGCCAGCAGCTTGGAAGAGAACACTGAAGCTTTCTTT; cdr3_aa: CASSLEENTEAFF
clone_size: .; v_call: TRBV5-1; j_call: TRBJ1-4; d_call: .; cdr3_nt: TGCGCCAGCAGCAAGGACGACTGGAGGGAAAAACTGTTTTTT; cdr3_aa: CASSKDDWREKLFF
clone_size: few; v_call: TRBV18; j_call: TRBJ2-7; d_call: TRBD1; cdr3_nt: TGTGCCAGCTCACCCGGGACAGGGGGCTACGAGCAGTACTTC; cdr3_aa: CASSPGTGGYEQYF
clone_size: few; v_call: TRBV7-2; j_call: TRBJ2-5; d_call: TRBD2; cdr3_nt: TGTGCCAGCAGCCCGAGCGGGACCCAAGAGACCCAGTACTTC; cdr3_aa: CASSPSGTQETQYF
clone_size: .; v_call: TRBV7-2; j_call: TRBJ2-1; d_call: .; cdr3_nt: TGTGCCAGCAGCTTAGGGTTCGATGAGCAGTTCTTC; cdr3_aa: CASSLGFDEQFF
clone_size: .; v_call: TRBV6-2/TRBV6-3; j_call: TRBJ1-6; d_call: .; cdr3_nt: TGTGCCAGCAGTGAGAGGGAGCGACGAACAAATTCACCCCTCCACTTT; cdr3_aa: CASSERERRTNSPLHF
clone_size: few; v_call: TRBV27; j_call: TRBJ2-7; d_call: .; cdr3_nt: TGTGCCAGCAGGGCTAGTACCTACGAGCAGTACTTC; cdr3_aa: CASRASTYEQYF
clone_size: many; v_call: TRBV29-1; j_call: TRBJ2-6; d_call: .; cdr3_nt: TGCAGCGTTGATTCTGGGGCCAACGTCCTGACTTTC; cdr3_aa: CSVDSGANVLTF
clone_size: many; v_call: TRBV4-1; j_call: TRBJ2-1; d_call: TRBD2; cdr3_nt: TGCGCCAGCAGCCAATCGAGCGGGAGCTTCAATGAGCAGTTCTTC; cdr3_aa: CASSQSSGSFNEQFF
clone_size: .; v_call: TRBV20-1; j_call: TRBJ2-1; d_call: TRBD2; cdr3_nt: TGCAGTGCTAGTATTATAGCGGGAGTTTCCTCTAGCTCCTACAATGAGCAGTTCTTC; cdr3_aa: CSASIIAGVSSSSYNEQFF
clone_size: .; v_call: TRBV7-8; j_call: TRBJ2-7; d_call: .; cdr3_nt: TGTGCCAGCAGCCTTCGGCGGGACCTCAGCCGATACGAGCAGTACTTC; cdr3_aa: CASSLRRDLSRYEQYF
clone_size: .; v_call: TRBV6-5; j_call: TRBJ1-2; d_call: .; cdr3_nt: TGTGCCAGCGCAAGGGACGAGGACCTCTATGGCTACACCTTC; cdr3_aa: CASARDEDLYGYTF
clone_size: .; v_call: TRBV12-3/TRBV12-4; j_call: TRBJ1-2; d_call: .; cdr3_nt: TGTGCCAGCAGCATAGGGGGGCCCTATGGCTACACCTTC; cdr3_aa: CASSIGGPYGYTF
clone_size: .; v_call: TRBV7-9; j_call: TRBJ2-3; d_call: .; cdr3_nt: TGTGCCAGCAGCTCCATTTTAGGGGATACGCAGTATTTT; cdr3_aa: CASSSILGDTQYF
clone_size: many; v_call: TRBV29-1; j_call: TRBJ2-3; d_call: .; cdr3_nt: TGCAGCGTTGTCTCAGGGCGTACGCAGTATTTT; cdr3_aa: CSVVSGRTQYF
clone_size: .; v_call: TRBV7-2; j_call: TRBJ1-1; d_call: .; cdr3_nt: TGTGCCAGCAGCCGGGGACTAATGAACACTGAAGCTTTCTTT; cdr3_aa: CASSRGLMNTEAFF
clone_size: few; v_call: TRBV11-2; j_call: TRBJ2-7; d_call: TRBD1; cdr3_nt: TGTGCCAGCAGCCTCCCGACAGGGGGGGAATCCATAAGCTCCTACGAGCAGTACTTC; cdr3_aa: CASSLPTGGESISSYEQYF
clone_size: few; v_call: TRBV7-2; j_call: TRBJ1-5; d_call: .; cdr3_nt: TGTGCCAGCAGCTTAGCGGGTCCCCAGCATTTT; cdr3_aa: CASSLAGPQHF
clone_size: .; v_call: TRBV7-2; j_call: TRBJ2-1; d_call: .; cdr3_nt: TGTGCCAGCAGCTTAGAGTCCGGGCTGGAGCAGTTCTTC; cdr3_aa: CASSLESGLEQFF
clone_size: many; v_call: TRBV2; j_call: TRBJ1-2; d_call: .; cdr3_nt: TGTGCCAGCAATGGTATGGGCGACAGTTTGGCTGGCTACACCTTC; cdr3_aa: CASNGMGDSLAGYTF
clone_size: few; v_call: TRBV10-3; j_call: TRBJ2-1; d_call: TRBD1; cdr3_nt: TGTGCCATCAGTGAGGTAGGGACAGGACAGTTCTTC; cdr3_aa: CAISEVGTGQFF
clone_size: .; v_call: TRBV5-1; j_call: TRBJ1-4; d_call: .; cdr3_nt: TGCGCCAGCAGCTTGCGGGGGATTAATGAAAAACTGTTTTTT; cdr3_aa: CASSLRGINEKLFF
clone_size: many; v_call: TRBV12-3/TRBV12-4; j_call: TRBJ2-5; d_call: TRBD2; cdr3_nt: TGTGCCAGCAGTCCCGGACTAGCGGGAATAGAGACCCAGTACTTC; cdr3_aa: CASSPGLAGIETQYF
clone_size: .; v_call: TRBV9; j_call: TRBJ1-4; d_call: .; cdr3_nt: TGTGCCAGCAGCGCCCGCACAGGCAACGGTGAAAAACTGTTTTTT; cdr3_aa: CASSARTGNGEKLFF
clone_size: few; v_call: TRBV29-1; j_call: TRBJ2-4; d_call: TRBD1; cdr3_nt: TGCAGCGCCGGGACAGTCGTGGGAAACATTCAGTACTTC; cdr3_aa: CSAGTVVGNIQYF
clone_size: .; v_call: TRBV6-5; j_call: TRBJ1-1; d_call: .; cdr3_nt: TGTGCCAGCAGCGAACGAAACACTGAAGCTTTCTTT; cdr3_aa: CASSERNTEAFF
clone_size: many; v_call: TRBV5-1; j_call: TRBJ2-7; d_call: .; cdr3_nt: TGCGCCAGCAGCTTGGGGCAGGAAGCCTACGAGCAGTACTTC; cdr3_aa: CASSLGQEAYEQYF
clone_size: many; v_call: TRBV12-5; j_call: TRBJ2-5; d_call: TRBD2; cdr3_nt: TGTGCTAGTGGTTCCTCTAGCGGGAAAGAGACCCAGTACTTC; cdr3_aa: CASGSSSGKETQYF
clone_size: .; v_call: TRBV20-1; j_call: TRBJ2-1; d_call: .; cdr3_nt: TGCAGTGCTAGAGGTCCGGCAGTCAATGAGCAGTTCTTC; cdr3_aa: CSARGPAVNEQFF
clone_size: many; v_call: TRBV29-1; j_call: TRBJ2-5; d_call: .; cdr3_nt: TGCAGCGTCTCTCAAGGTCAAGAGACCCAGTACTTC; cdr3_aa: CSVSQGQETQYF
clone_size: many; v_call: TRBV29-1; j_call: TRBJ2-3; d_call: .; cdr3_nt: TGCACCGTTAGGACCCAGGGCACAGATACGCAGTATTTT; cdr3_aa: CTVRTQGTDTQYF
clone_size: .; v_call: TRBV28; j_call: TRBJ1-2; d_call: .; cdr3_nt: TGTGCCAGCTTCGGGGCAGAGAACTATGGCTACACCTTC; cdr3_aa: CASFGAENYGYTF
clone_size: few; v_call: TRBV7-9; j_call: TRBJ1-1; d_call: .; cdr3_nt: TGTGCCAGCAGCCCTTACCTGGAAGGGATCACTGAAGCTTTCTTT; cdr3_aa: CASSPYLEGITEAFF
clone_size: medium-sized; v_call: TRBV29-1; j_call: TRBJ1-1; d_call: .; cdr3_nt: TGCAGCGTTGAATCCCGGGAGACCACTGAAGCTTTCTTT; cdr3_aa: CSVESRETTEAFF
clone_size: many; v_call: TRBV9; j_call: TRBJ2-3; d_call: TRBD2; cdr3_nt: TGTGCCAGCAGCGTGGTAAATCCGGGACTAGCGGGAGATACGCAGTATTTT; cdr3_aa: CASSVVNPGLAGDTQYF
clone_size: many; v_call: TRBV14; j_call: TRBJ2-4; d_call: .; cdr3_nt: TGTGCCAGCAGCCCCCTAGGGTACATTCAGTACTTC; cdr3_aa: CASSPLGYIQYF
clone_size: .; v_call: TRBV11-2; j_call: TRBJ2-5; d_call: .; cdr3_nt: TGTGCCAGCAGCTTACTAAGCACGGAGACCCAGTACTTC; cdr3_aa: CASSLLSTETQYF